This T cell receptor beta chain was retrieved from a study of T cells in tuberculosis (dated by TCRdb to between 2017 and 2018). Notes on the research overall: In the study, CD1B tetramers and high-throughput TCR immunosequencing were combined to characterize T cells specific for the mycobacterial lipid antigen glucose monomycolate (GMM).

PBMC were thawed, rested overnight, stained with GMM-loaded CD1B tetramer, a Live/Dead dye and anti-CD3, and then sorted on a FACS Aria II. The CD1B tetramers were loaded with C32 glucose monomycolate that had been purified from Rhodococcus equi. Before cryopreservation, the PBMC later used for tetramer sorting had been depleted of CD14-expressing monocytes as part of a separate study. From each donor, about 99,000 tetramer-negative cells were sorted and analyzed together with the tetramer-positive cells. Antigen-specific T cells were sorted from several healthy South African adults using GMM-loaded CD1B tetramers. The CDR3 sequence holds 14 residues, the cysteine and phenylalanine included. The sequence is cut down to CDR3 DNA, 42 bases in frame from base 1. At the junction V is shortened by 5 bases and J by 5 bases; bases outside the gene matches: 5. The germline V gene encodes CDR1 SEHNR and CDR2 FQNEAQ (reference sequence).

Notes on this clone: The sample holds no much larger clone one base away, and base qualities are not on file.

The paper as a whole reports these results and caveats: T cells that bind the CD1B-GMM tetramer with low affinity may not have been captured by the stringent sort gate.

TCR-alpha and TCR-beta chains were sequenced unpaired, so chain pairing information was not available. The immunoSEQ multiplex PCR assay was used to generate TCR libraries, with TCR-beta and/or TCR-alpha/delta assays applied to each sample. The amplified TCR libraries were sequenced using the Illumina high-throughput platform. The authors' analysis ran thus. Clustering and dimensionality reduction relied on pairwise TCRdist distances among GMM-specific receptors from T cells that were either sorted ex vivo or expanded in vitro. Sequence motifs defined by gene usage and CDR3 content were tested for enrichment in tetramer-positive versus tetramer-negative populations. TCRdb mirrors the immuneACCESS table, restricted to in-frame sequences. Some clones are absent from its copies; in checked studies, under half trace to an unresolved V gene, and the reason for the others is unknown. V and J calls plus clone size are reproduced from that table; the DNA served to infer D and trimming. The sample table holds tens of thousands of clones, of which 81% were seen once. The ten largest clones take up roughly 13% of the sample.

The sequencing input was CD1b-GMM tetramer-negative cells sorted from PBMCs. Read against the paper, the sample's cell subset or site label means: T cells not binding CD1B-GMM tetramer, sorted from same donor. The rearranged segments are TRBV7-9 and TRBJ2-4; TRBD1 matches 8 bases in the middle. The receptor comes from an adult woman with latent tuberculosis. The DNA reads as follows: TGTGCCAGCAGCCCCCGGGGACAGGAAAACATTCAGTACTTC. Its amino acids are CASSPRGQENIQYF.